Shown below are 14 T cell receptor beta chains from a single sample sequenced in a study of cytomegalovirus exposure and HLA in healthy donors. Use of 60 Vbeta and 13 Jbeta primers characterized the PCR. TCRdb's table, derived via immunoSEQ multiplex PCR, lists solely in-frame clones and lacks some. Among under 150,000 clones, 67% were seen once, and the ten largest hold 8% to 10%. Source material: PBMCs. The receptors were sampled from a man between 18 and 29 years old in good health and CMV-seropositive.

The chain employs TRBV7-9 and TRBJ2-5; TRBD1 matches 8 bases. The CDR3 is 14 residues long. J gave up 7 bases and V 7 bases, and 11 bases lay outside the gene matches. The germline V gene encodes CDR1 SEHNR and CDR2 FQNEAQ (reference sequence). The CDR3 nucleotides are TGTGCCAGCATCGGACAGGGTTACTTCGGGACCCAGTACTTC. Translating it yields CASIGQGYFGTQYF.

This clone was recorded a few times. The chain has TRBV27 and TRBJ1-1, with D possibly being TRBD1 (5 bases). Deletions cut 5 bases from V and 1 base from J, with 17 bases between. Germline CDR1 MNHEY, CDR2 SMNVEV (reference sequence). There are 16 residues in the CDR3. For the CDR3, the DNA is TGTGCCAGCAGTCCCCTTGATCGAACAGGGAACACTGAAGCTTTCTTT. Translation gives CASSPLDRTGNTEAFF.

The CDR3 reads CASSENRANYGYTF. CDR3 sequence (DNA): TGTGCCAGCAGTGAAAACAGGGCTAACTATGGCTACACCTTC. This chain joins TRBV2 and TRBJ1-2, with D perhaps matching TRBD1 (6 bases). V shed 2 bases and J shed 0 bases, with 7 bases lying between them. Germline-derived CDR1 and CDR2 are SNHLY and FYNNEI. The CDR3 has 14 residues.

A few counts support this clone. The chain couples TRBV7-9 to TRBJ2-3; D not resolved. V lost 1 base to trimming and J lost 2 bases, with 16 bases between them. Per germline, CDR1 SEHNR and CDR2 FQNEAQ (reference sequence). This CDR3 spans 17 amino acids. CDR3 amino acids: CASSLGAPDRATDTQYF. The DNA of the CDR3 is TGTGCCAGCAGCTTAGGGGCCCCTGACCGAGCCACAGATACGCAGTATTTT.

The chain couples TRBV19 to TRBJ1-2; D possibly corresponds to TRBD1 (5 bases). Germline CDR1 is LNHDA and CDR2 is SQIVND (reference sequence). V was cut by 4 bases and J by 6 bases, with 21 bases left in between. The CDR3 runs 16 residues. The DNA of the CDR3 is TGTGCCAGTAGTAAGGCGACAGCCTCTGAACGACATGGCTACACCTTC. Translation gives CASSKATASERHGYTF.

The chain couples TRBV6-5 to TRBJ2-1; D uncertain. The CDR3 runs 13 residues. The germline gives CDR1 MNHEY, CDR2 SVGAGI. Trimming cost V 6 bases and J 8 bases, with 14 bases left between them. The CDR3: CASRQRVVDEQFF. The CDR3 coding sequence is TGTGCCAGCAGGCAACGGGTGGTTGATGAGCAGTTCTTC.

This clone was seen a handful of times. V usage is TRBV29-1 and J usage is TRBJ1-2; D is unresolved. The V gene lost 5 bases and the J gene lost 5 bases, with 15 bases spanning the gap. The CDR3 has 13 residues. Per germline, CDR1 SQVTM and CDR2 ANQGSEA. The CDR3 here is CSVSHVTQYGYTF. The CDR3 DNA is TGCAGCGTTTCACACGTTACCCAATATGGCTACACCTTC. Full variable domain (rest looked up from reference TRBV29-1 and TRBJ1-2): SAVISQKPSRDICQRGTSLTIQCQVDSQVTMMFWYRQQPGQSLTLIATANQGSEATYESGFVIDKFPISRPNLTFSTLTVSNMSPEDSSIYLCSVSHVTQYGYTFGSGTRLTVV.

The chain employs TRBV6-6 and TRBJ1-5, with no clear D. Germline V CDR1 and CDR2: MNHNY, SVGAGI (reference sequence). CDR3 length: 13 amino acids. V was trimmed by 6 bases and J by 0 bases, leaving 6 bases between them. The CDR3 coding sequence is TGTGCCAGCAGATTAGATAGCAATCAGCCCCAGCATTTT. Its protein is CASRLDSNQPQHF.

The CDR3 region has the DNA TGCGCCAGCAGCCAAGCAGGGACGACAGGGCAAGACCAGCCCCAGCATTTT. This codes for CASSQAGTTGQDQPQHF. The rearrangement links TRBV4-1 to TRBJ1-5, with 7 bases matching TRBD1. The junction had 13 bases not matched to a gene; V was cut back by 1 base and J by 7 bases. CDR3 length equals 17 residues. Germline assignment: CDR1 MGHRA and CDR2 YSYEKL.

The chain links TRBV28 to TRBJ2-7, with TRBD1 matching 8 bases. Germline V gene data show CDR1 as MDHEN and CDR2 as SYDVKM. The CDR3 loop spans 15 amino acids. The J segment lost 6 bases and the V segment lost 2 bases, leaving 9 bases of the junction unmatched. The chain's CDR3 is CASSLAPQGEVEQYV. The CDR3 DNA is TGTGCCAGCAGTTTAGCTCCACAGGGGGAGGTCGAGCAGTACGTC.

V and J are TRBV5-3 and TRBJ2-2, with TRBD1 matching 7 bases. TRBV5-3 is designated an ORF whose function remains uncertain. Germline trimming cut 3 bases from V and 3 bases from J; bases unmatched to any gene: 2. This CDR3 is built from 14 residues. CDR3 sequence (DNA): TGTGCCAGAAGCTCGGGACAGCACACCGGGGAGCTGTTTTTT. Its protein is CARSSGQHTGELFF.

This chain joins TRBV6-1 and TRBJ1-2; 8 bases are shared with TRBD1. The CDR3 consists of 16 residues. CDR1 is MNHNS and CDR2 is SASEGT in the germline V gene. Trimming removed 4 bases from V and 7 bases from J; junction bases left unmatched: 14. CDR3 in amino acids: CASSAHLGSGGFGYTF. DNA for the CDR3: TGTGCCAGCAGTGCCCACCTCGGGTCAGGGGGCTTTGGCTACACCTTC.

This clone occurred a few times. The rearrangement links TRBV7-9 to TRBJ2-7, with D hard to call. The V gene's germline CDR1 is SEHNR and CDR2 FQNEAQ (reference sequence). The CDR3 is 15 residues long. The ends were cut back, 1 base at V and 5 bases at J, with 15 bases in the middle. The CDR3 DNA reads as TGTGCCAGCAGCTTAGGTTCCTCCCACCTAGACGAGCAGTACTTC. It yields the protein CASSLGSSHLDEQYF. Based on the CDR3 plus reference TRBV7-9 and TRBJ2-7, the full variable domain is DTGVSQNPRHKITKRGQNVTFRCDPISEHNRLYWYRQTLGQGPEFLTYFQNEAQLEKSRLLSDRFSAERPKGSFSTLEIQRTEQGDSAMYLCASSLGSSHLDEQYFGPGTRLTVT.

The J gene is TRBJ1-6, the V gene TRBV6-1; 8 nucleotides line up with TRBD1. Germline V gives CDR1 MNHNS, CDR2 SASEGT. The CDR3 is 16 residues long. After removal of 4 bases from V and 9 bases from J, the junction contained 11 bases not matched to a gene. For the CDR3, the DNA is TGTGCCAGCAGTGTGACGGCAGGGGGCTCTAGTTCACCCCTCCACTTT. Translation: CASSVTAGGSSSPLHF.